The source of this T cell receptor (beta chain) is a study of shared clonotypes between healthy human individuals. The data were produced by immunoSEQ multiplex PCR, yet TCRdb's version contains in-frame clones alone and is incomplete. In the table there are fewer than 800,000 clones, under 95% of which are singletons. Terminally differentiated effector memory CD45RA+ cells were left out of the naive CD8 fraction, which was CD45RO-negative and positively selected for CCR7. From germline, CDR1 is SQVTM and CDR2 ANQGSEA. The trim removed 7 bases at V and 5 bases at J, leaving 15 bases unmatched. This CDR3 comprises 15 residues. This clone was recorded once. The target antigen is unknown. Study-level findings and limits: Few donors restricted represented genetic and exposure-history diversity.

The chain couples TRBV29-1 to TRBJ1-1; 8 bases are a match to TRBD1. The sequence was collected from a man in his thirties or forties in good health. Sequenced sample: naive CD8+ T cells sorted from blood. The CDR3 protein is CSGTPARDRFTEAFF. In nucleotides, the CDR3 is TGCAGCGGTACGCCGGCCCGGGACAGGTTTACTGAAGCTTTCTTT.